This T cell receptor beta chain was sequenced in a study of T cells in Graves' hyperthyroidism and ophthalmopathy. Amplified TCR beta CDR3 regions derived from RNA transcripts. A first-round RT-PCR of the TCR CDR3 used the HTBI primer set. Each CDR3 protein gets one entry after TCRdb re-called the multiplex PCR reads with MiXCR. The profile shows fewer than 500,000 distinct CDR3 sequences, 13% of them singletons. The CDR3 is made up of 16 amino acids. V lost 10 bases, J lost 0 bases, and 16 bases lay in between. Germline V gives CDR1 SNHLY, CDR2 FYNNEI. Study findings and constraints: Within blood appeared most thyroid clonotypes that had expanded above 0.001. Ophthalmopathy cases were set apart from stable hyperthyroidism by a 13 V-J model.

Patients aged 18 to 65 had newly diagnosed hyperthyroidism that had lasted under 2 months. Notes on this clonotype: What it binds is unknown.

The sequence was collected from a man aged 30 to 39 with Graves' hyperthyroidism that later progressed to Graves' ophthalmopathy. The V and J genes are TRBV2 and TRBJ2-6; D gene ambiguous. The specimen was blood. CDR3: CATAVDVSSGANVLTF. The DNA of the CDR3 is TGTGCCACCGCCGTGGACGTTAGCTCTGGGGCCAACGTCCTGACTTTC.